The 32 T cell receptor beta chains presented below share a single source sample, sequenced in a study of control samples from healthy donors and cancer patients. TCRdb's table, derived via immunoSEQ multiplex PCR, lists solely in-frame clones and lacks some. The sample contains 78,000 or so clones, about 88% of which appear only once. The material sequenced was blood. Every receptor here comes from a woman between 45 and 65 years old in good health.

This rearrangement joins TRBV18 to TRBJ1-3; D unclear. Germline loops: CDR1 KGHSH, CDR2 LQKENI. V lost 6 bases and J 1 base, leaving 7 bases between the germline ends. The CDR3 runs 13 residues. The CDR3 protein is CASSPSSGNTIYF. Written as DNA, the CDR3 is TGTGCCAGCTCCCCTTCTTCTGGAAACACCATATATTTT. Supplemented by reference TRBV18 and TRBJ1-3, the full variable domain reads NAGVMQNPRHLVRRRGQEARLRCSPMKGHSHVYWYRQLPEEGLKFMVYLQKENIIDESGMPKERFSAEFPKEGPSILRIQQVVRGDSAAYFCASSPSSGNTIYFGEGSWLTVV.

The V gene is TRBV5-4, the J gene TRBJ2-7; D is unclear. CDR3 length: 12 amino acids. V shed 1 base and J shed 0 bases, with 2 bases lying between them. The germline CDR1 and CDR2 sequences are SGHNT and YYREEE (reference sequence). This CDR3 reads CASSLSSYEQYF. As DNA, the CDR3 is TGTGCCAGCAGCTTGAGCTCCTACGAGCAGTACTTC.

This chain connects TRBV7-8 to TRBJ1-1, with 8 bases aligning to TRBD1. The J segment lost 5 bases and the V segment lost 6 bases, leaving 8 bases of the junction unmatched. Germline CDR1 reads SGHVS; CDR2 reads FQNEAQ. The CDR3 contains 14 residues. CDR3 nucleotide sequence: TGTGCCAGCAGAACCGGGACAGGTGGGACTGAAGCTTTCTTT. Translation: CASRTGTGGTEAFF. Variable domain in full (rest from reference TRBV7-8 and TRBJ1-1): GAGVSQSPRYKVAKRGQDVALRCDPISGHVSLFWYQQALGQGPEFLTYFQNEAQLDKSGLPSDRFFAERPEGSVSTLKIQRTQQEDSAVYLCASRTGTGGTEAFFGQGTRLTVV.

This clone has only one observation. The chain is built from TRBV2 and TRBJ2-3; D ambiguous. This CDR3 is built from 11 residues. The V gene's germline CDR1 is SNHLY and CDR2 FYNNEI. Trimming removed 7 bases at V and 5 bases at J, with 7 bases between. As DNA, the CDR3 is TGTGCCAGCAAGCAGCAAGATACGCAGTATTTT. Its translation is CASKQQDTQYF.

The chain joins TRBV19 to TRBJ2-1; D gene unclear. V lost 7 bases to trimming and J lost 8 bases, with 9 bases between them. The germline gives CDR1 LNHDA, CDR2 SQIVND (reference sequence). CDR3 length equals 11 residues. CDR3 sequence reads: CASKIWDEQFF. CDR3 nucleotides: TGTGCCAGTAAAATTTGGGATGAGCAGTTCTTC. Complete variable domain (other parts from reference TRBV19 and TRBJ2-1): DGGITQSPKYLFRKEGQNVTLSCEQNLNHDAMYWYRQDPGQGLRLIYYSQIVNDFQKGDIAEGYSVSREKKESFPLTVTSAQKNPTAFYLCASKIWDEQFFGPGTRLTVL.

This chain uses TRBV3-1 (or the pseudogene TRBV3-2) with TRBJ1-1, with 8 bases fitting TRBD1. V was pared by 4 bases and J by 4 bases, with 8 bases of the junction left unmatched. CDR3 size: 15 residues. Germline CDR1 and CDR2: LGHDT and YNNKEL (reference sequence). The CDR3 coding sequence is TGTGCCAGCAGCCCGAGGCAGGGGGCCTCCACTGAAGCTTTCTTT. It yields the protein CASSPRQGASTEAFF.

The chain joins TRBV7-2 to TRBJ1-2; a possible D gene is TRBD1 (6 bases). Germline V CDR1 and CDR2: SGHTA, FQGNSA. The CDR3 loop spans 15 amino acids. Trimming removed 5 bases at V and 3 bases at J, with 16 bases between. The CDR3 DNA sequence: TGTGCCAGCAGCACCTACTTAAGACAGGACTATGGCTACACCTTC. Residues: CASSTYLRQDYGYTF.

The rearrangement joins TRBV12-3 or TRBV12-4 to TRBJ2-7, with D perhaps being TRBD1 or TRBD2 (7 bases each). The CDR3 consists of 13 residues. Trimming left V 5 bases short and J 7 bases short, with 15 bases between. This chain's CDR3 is CASSGVRGGEQYF. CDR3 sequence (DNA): TGTGCCAGCAGTGGGGTCAGGGGGGGTGAGCAGTACTTC.

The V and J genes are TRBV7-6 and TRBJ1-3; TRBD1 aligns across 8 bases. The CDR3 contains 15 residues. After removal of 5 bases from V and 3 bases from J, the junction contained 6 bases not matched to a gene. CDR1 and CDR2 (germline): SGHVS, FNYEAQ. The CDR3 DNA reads TGTGCCAGCAGCGCGGGGACAGGAGGTGGAAACACCATATATTTT. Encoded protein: CASSAGTGGGNTIYF. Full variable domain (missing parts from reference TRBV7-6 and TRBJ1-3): GAGVSQSPRYKVTKRGQDVALRCDPISGHVSLYWYRQALGQGPEFLTYFNYEAQQDKSGLPNDRFSAERPEGSISTLTIQRTEQRDSAMYRCASSAGTGGGNTIYFGEGSWLTVV.

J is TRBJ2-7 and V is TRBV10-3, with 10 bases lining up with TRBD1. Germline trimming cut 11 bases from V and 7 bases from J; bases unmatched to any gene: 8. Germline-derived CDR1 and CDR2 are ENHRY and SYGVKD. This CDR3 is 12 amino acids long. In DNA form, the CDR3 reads TGTGCCTCCCGGGACAGGGGTCAAGAGCAGTACTTC. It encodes CASRDRGQEQYF.

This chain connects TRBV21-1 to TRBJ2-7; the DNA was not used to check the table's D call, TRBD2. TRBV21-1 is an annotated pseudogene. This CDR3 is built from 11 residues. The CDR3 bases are TGTGCCCCGACTGGGTGCGCCGAGCAGTACTTC. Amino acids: CAPTGCAEQYF.

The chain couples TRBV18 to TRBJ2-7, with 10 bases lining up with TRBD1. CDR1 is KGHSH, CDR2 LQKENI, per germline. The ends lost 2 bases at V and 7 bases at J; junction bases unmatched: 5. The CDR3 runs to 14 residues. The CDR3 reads CASSPRQGAREQYF. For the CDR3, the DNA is TGTGCCAGCTCACCAAGACAGGGGGCGCGGGAGCAGTACTTC.

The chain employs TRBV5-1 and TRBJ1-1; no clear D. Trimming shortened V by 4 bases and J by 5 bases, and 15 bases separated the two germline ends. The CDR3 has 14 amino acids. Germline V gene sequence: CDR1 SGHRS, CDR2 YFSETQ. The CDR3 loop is CASSLWAGPTEAFF. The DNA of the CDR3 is TGCGCCAGCAGCCTCTGGGCAGGTCCGACTGAAGCTTTCTTT.

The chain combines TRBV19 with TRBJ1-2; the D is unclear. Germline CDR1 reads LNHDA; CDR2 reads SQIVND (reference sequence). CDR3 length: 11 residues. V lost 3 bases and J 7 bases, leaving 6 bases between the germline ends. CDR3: CASSIRSGYTF. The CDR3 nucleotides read TGTGCCAGTAGTATCCGGAGTGGCTACACCTTC.

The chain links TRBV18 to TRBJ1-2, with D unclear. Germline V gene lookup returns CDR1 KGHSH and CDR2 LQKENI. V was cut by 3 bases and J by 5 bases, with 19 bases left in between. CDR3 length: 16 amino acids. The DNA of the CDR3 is TGTGCCAGCTCACCTCCTTCAGGCAGCCTACCTTATGGCTACACCTTC. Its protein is CASSPPSGSLPYGYTF.

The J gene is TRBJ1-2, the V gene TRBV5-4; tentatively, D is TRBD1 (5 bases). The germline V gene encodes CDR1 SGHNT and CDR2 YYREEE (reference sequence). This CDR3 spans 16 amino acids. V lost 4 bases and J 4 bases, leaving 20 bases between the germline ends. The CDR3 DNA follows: TGTGCCAGCAGCCCCCAAGGACCGACAGCTGGCTATGGCTACACCTTC. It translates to CASSPQGPTAGYGYTF.

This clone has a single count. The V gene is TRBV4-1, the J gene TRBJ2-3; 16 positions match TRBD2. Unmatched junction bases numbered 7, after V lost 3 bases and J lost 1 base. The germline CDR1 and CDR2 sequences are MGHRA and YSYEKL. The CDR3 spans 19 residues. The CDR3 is CASSHSGTSGGAGTDTQYF. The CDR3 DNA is TGCGCCAGCAGCCATTCCGGGACTAGCGGGGGGGCGGGCACAGATACGCAGTATTTT.

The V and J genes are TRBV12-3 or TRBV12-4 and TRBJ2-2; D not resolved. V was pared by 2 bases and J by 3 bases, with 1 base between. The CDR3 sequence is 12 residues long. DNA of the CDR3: TGTGCCAGCAGTTTATACACCGGGGAGCTGTTTTTT. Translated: CASSLYTGELFF.

The CDR3 sequence is CASSYSSGAVTSRAFF. CDR3 bases: TGTGCCAGCAGTTACTCCTCGGGGGCGGTGACTTCTCGAGCTTTCTTT. The chain combines TRBV6-5 with TRBJ1-1; a weak D match, TRBD1 (6 bases). This CDR3 is built from 16 residues. Germline CDR1 MNHEY, CDR2 SVGAGI. V was pared by 0 bases and J by 10 bases, with 21 bases between.

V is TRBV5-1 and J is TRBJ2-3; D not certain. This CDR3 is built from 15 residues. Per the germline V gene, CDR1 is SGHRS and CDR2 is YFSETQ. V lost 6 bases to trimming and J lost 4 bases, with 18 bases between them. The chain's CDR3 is CASKGLTQRADTQYF. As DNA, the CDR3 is TGCGCCAGCAAAGGCCTTACTCAGCGAGCAGATACGCAGTATTTT.

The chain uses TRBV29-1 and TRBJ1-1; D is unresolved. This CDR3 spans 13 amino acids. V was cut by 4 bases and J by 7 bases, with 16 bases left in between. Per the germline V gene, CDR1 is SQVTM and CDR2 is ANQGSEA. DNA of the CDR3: TGCAGCGTTGTCCCCCCCGGTCGTGTTGAAGCTTTCTTT. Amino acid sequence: CSVVPPGRVEAFF.

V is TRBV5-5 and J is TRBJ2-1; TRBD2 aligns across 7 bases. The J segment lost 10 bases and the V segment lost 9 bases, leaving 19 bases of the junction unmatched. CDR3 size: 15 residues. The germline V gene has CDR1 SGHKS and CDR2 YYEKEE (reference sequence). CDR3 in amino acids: CATNTEERGWGEQFF. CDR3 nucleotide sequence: TGTGCCACCAACACCGAGGAGCGGGGTTGGGGAGAGCAGTTCTTC.

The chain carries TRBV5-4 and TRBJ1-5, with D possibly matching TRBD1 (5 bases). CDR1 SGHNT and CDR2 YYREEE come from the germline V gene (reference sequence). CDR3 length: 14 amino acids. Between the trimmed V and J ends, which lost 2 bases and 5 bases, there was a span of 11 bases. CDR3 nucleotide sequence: TGTGCCAGCAGCTTAGGAGGGGCGCATCAGCCCCAGCATTTT. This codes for CASSLGGAHQPQHF.

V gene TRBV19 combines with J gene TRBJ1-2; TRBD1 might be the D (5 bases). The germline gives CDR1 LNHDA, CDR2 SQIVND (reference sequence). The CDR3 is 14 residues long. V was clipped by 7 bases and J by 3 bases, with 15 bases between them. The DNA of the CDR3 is TGTGCCAGTACCAGAGTAGTAGGGGACTATGGCTACACCTTC. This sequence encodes CASTRVVGDYGYTF.

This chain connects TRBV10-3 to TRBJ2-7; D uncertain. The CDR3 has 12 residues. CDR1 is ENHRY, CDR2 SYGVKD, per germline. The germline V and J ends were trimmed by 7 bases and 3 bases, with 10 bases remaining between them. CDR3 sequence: CAIKTSGYEQYF. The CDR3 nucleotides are TGTGCCATCAAGACGTCAGGCTACGAGCAGTACTTC.

The CDR3 sequence is CASTDITGRETQYF. The CDR3 nucleotides are TGTGCCAGCACCGATATAACGGGGAGAGAGACCCAGTACTTC. The chain is built from TRBV2 and TRBJ2-5; a possible D gene is TRBD2 (5 bases). Germline-derived CDR1 and CDR2 are SNHLY and FYNNEI. Trimming removed 7 bases from V and 4 bases from J, with 16 bases in between. This CDR3 is 14 amino acids long.

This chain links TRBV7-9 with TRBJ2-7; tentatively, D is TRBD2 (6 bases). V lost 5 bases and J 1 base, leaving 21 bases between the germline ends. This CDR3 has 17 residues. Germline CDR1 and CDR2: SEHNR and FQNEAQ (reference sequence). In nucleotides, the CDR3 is TGTGCCAGCAGCGCCCCTGCATTGAGGCGGGAATCCTACGAGCAGTACTTC. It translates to CASSAPALRRESYEQYF.

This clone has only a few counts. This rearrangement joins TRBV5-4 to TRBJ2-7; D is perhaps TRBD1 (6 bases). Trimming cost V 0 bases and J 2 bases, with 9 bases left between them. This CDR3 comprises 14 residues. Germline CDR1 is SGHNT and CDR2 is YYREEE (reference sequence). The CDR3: CASSLGQVPYEQYF. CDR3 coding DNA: TGTGCCAGCAGCTTGGGACAGGTGCCCTACGAGCAGTACTTC. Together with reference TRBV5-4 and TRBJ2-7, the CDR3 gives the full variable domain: ETGVTQSPTHLIKTRGQQVTLRCSSQSGHNTVSWYQQALGQGPQFIFQYYREEENGRGNFPPRFSGLQFPNYSSELNVNALELDDSALYLCASSLGQVPYEQYFGPGTRLTVT.

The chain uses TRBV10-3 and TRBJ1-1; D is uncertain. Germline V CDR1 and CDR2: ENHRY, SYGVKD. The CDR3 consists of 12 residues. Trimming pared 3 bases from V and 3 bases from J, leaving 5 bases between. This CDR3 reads CAISDRYTEAFF. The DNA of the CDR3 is TGTGCCATCAGTGACCGGTACACTGAAGCTTTCTTT.

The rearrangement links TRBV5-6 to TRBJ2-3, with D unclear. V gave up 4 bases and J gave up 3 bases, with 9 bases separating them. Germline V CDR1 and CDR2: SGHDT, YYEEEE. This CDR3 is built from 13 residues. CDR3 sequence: CASSALITDTQYF. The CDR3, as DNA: TGTGCCAGCAGCGCACTCATTACAGATACGCAGTATTTT.

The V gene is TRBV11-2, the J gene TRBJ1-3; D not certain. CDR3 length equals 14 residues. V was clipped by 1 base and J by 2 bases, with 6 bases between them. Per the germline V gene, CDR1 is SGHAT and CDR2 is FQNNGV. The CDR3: CASSLGVAGNTIYF. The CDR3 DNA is TGTGCCAGCAGCTTAGGAGTCGCTGGAAACACCATATATTTT. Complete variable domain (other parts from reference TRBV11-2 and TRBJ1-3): EAGVAQSPRYKIIEKRQSVAFWCNPISGHATLYWYQQILGQGPKLLIQFQNNGVVDDSQLPKDRFSAERLKGVDSTLKIQPAKLEDSAVYLCASSLGVAGNTIYFGEGSWLTVV.

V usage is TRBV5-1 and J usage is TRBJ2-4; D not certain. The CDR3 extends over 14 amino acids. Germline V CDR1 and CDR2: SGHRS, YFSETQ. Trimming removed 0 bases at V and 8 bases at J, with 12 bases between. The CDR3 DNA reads TGCGCCAGCAGCTTGGGTTCTCGACGCGACATTCAGTACTTC. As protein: CASSLGSRRDIQYF.